This T cell receptor beta chain was captured by sequencing in a study of PD-1 blockade in classical Hodgkin lymphoma. Study-level information: Patients were given intravenous nivolumab, 3 mg/kg, every 2 weeks.

With respect to this clone: Its specificity is unknown.

The assay was immunoSEQ multiplex PCR, and TCRdb's table has in-frame clones only and misses some. The profile covers about 40,000 clones, with more than 75% appearing a single time and roughly 9% taken by the ten largest. General study results and limits: Exclusion was applied to patients who started nivolumab under 1 year after ASCT.

In every patient, relapse followed autologous stem cell transplantation, while exposure to brentuximab vedotin differed. The CDR3 consists of 11 residues. Germline values: CDR1 SGHAT, CDR2 FQNNGV. V was cut by 5 bases and J by 4 bases, with 6 bases left in between. This sequence joins TRBV11-2 and TRBJ2-7; D unclear. This TCR came from a human donor with classical Hodgkin lymphoma. This material consisted of peripheral blood mononuclear cells (PBMCs), taken at baseline. The CDR3 spells CASSQIYEQYF. The CDR3 bases are TGTGCCAGCAGCCAAATTTACGAGCAGTACTTC.